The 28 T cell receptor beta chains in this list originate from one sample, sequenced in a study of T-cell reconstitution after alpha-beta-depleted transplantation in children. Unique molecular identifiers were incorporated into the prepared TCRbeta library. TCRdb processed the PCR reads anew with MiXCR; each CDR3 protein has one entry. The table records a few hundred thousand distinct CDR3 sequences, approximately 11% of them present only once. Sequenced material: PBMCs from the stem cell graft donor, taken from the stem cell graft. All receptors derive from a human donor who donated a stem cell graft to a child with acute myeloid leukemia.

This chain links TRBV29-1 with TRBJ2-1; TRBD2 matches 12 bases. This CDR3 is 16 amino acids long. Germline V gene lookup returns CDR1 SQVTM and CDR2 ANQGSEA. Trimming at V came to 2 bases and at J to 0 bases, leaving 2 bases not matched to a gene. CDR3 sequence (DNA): TGCAGCGTTGAACTAGCGGGAGGGAGCTCCTACAATGAGCAGTTCTTC. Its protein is CSVELAGGSSYNEQFF.

CDR3 sequence reads: CASSEWGTNSPLHF. The DNA of the CDR3 is TGCGCCAGCAGTGAGTGGGGCACCAATTCACCCCTCCACTTT. V usage is TRBV10-2 and J usage is TRBJ1-6; tentatively, D is TRBD1 (5 bases). Germline CDR1 is WSHSY and CDR2 is SAAADI. Trimming shortened V by 1 base and J by 7 bases, and 8 bases separated the two germline ends. The CDR3 has 14 residues.

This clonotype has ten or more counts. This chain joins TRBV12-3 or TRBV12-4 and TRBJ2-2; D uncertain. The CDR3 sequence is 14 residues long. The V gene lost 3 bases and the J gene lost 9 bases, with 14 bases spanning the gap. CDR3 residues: CASSFLGPSRELFF. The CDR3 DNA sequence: TGTGCCAGCAGTTTTCTAGGACCCTCCCGGGAGCTGTTTTTT.

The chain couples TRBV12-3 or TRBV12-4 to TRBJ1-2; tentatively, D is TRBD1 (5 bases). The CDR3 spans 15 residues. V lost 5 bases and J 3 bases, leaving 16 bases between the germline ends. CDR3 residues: CASSPGMPGYYGYTF. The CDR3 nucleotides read TGTGCCAGCAGTCCAGGGATGCCAGGCTACTATGGCTACACCTTC.

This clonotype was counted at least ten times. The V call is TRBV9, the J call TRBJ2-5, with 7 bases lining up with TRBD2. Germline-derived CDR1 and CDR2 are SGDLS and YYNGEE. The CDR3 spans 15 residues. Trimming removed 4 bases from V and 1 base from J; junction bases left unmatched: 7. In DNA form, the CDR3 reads TGTGCCAGCAGCCCCGGGCGGGGGTTCCAAGAGACCCAGTACTTC. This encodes CASSPGRGFQETQYF. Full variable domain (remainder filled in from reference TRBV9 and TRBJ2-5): DSGVTQTPKHLITATGQRVTLRCSPRSGDLSVYWYQQSLDQGLQFLIQYYNGEERAKGNILERFSAQQFPDLHSELNLSSLELGDSALYFCASSPGRGFQETQYFGPGTRLLVL.

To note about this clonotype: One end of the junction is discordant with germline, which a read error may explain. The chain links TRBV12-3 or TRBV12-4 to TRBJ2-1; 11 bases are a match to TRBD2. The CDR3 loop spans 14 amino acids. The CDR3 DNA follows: TGTGCCAGCAGTATAGCGGGAGGGGGAAATGAGCAGTTCTTC. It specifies CASSIAGGGNEQFF.

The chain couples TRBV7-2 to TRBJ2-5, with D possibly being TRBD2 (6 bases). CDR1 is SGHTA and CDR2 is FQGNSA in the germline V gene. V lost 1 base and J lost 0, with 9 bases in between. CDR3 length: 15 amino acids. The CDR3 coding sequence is TGTGCCAGCAGCTTAGTAGCGGCCCACCAAGAGACCCAGTACTTC. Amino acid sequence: CASSLVAAHQETQYF. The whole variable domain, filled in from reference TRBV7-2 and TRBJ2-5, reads GAGVSQSPSNKVTEKGKDVELRCDPISGHTALYWYRQSLGQGLEFLIYFQGNSAPDKSGLPSDRFSAERTGGSVSTLTIQRTQQEDSAVYLCASSLVAAHQETQYFGPGTRLLVL.

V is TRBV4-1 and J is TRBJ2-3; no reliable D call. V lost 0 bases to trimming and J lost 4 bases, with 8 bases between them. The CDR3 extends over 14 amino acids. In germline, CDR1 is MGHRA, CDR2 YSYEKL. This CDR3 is CASSQEQSADTQYF. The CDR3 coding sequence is TGCGCCAGCAGCCAAGAACAGAGCGCAGATACGCAGTATTTT.

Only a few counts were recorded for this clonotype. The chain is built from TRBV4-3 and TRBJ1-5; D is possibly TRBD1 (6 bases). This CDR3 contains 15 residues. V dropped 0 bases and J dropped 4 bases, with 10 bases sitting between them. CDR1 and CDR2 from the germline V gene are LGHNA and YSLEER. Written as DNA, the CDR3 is TGCGCCAGCAGCCAAGATTGGGGGACAAATCAGCCCCAGCATTTT. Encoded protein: CASSQDWGTNQPQHF.

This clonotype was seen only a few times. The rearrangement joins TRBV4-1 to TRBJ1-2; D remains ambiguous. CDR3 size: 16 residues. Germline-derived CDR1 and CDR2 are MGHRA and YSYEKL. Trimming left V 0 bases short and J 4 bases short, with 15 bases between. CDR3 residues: CASSQDPAGMRYGYTF. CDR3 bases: TGCGCCAGCAGCCAAGATCCTGCCGGGATGCGCTATGGCTACACCTTC.

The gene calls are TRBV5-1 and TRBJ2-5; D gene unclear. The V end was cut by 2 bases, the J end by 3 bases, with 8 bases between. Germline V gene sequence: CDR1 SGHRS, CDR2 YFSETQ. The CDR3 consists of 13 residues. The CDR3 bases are TGCGCCAGCAGCTTTTCGCTAGAAGAGACCCAGTACTTC. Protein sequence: CASSFSLEETQYF.

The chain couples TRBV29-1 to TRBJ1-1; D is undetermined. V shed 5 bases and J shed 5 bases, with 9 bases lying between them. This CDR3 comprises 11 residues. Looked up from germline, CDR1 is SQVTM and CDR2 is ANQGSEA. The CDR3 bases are TGCAGCGTTCTGGCGGGGACTGAAGCTTTCTTT. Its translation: CSVLAGTEAFF.

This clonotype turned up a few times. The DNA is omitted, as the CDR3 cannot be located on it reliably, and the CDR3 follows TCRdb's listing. This CDR3 is CASSTSGGYGYTF. The genes are TRBV12-3 or TRBV12-4 and TRBJ1-2; TRBD1, the table's D call, was not compared with the DNA. Ends included, the CDR3 has 13 residues.

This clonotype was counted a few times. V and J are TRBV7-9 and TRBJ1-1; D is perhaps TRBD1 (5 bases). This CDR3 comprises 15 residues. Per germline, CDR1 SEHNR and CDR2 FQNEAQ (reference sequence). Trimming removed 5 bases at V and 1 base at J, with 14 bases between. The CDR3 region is CASSPVPGWNTEAFF. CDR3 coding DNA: TGTGCCAGCAGCCCAGTCCCAGGGTGGAACACTGAAGCTTTCTTT.

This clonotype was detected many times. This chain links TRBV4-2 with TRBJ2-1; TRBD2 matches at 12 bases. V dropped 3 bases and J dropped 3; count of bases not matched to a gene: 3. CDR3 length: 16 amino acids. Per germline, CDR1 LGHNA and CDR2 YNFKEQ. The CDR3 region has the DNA TGTGCCAGCAGCCAGGGACTAGCGGGCAACTACAATGAGCAGTTCTTC. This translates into CASSQGLAGNYNEQFF.

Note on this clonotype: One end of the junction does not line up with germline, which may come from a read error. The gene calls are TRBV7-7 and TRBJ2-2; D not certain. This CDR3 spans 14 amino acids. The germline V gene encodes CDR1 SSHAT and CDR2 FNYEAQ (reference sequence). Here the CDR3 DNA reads TGTGCTAGCAGCTTAAACGCGAACACCGGGGAGCTGTTTTTT. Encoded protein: CASSLNANTGELFF.

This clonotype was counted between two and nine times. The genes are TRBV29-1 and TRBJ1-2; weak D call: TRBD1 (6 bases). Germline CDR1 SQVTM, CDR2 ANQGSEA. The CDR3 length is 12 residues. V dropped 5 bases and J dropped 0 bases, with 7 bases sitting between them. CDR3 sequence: CSVPGANYGYTF. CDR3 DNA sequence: TGCAGCGTTCCAGGGGCTAACTATGGCTACACCTTC.

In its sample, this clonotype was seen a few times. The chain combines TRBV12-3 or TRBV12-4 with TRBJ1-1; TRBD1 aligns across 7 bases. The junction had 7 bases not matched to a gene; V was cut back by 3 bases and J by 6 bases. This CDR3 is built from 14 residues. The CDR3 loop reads CASSFIGGDSEAFF. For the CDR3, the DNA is TGTGCCAGCAGTTTTATAGGGGGCGATTCTGAAGCTTTCTTT.

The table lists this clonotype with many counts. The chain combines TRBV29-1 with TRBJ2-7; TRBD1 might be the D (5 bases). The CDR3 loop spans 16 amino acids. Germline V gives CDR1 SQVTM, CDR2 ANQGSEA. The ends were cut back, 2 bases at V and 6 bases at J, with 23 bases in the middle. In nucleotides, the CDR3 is TGCAGCGTTGAACCAGGGTGCAAAGGACCATTCTCCGAGCAGTACGTC. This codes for CSVEPGCKGPFSEQYV.

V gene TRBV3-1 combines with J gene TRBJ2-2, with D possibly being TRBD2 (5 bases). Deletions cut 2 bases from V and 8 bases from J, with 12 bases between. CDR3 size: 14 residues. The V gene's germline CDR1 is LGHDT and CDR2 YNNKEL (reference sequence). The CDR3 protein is CASSQSLVSGELFF. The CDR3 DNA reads TGTGCCAGCAGCCAATCACTAGTTTCTGGGGAGCTGTTTTTT. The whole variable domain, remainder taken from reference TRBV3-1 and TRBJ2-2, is DTAVSQTPKYLVTQMGNDKSIKCEQNLGHDTMYWYKQDSKKFLKIMFSYNNKELIINETVPNRFSPKSPDKAHLNLHINSLELGDSAVYFCASSQSLVSGELFFGEGSRLTVL.

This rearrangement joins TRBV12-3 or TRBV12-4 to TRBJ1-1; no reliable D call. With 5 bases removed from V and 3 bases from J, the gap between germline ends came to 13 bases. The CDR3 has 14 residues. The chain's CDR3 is CASSQGGIDTEAFF. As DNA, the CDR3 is TGTGCCAGCAGTCAAGGTGGGATAGACACTGAAGCTTTCTTT.

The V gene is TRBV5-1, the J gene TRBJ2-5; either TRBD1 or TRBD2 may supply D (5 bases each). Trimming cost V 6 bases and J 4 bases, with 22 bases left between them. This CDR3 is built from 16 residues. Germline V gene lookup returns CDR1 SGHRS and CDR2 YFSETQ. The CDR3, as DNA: TGCGCCAGCAATTCCGGGACGAAAACTAAGGGAGAGACCCAGTACTTC. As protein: CASNSGTKTKGETQYF.

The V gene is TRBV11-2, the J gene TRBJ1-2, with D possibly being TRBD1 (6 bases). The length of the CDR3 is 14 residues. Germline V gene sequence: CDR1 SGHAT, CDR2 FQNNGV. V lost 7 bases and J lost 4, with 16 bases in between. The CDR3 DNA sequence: TGTGCCAGCAACTGGGGGGGGCTAAGCTATGGCTACACCTTC. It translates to CASNWGGLSYGYTF. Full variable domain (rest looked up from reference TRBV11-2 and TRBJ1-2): EAGVAQSPRYKIIEKRQSVAFWCNPISGHATLYWYQQILGQGPKLLIQFQNNGVVDDSQLPKDRFSAERLKGVDSTLKIQPAKLEDSAVYLCASNWGGLSYGYTFGSGTRLTVV.

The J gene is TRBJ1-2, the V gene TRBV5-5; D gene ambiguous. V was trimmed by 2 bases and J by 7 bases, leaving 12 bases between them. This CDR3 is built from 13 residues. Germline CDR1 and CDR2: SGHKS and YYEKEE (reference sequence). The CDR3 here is CASSFSGVGGYTF. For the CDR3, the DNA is TGTGCCAGCAGCTTCTCGGGAGTTGGTGGCTACACCTTC.

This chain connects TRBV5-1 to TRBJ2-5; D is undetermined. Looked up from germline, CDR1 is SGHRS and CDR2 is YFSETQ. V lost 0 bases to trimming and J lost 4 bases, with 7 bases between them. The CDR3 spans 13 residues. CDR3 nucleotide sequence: TGCGCCAGCAGCTTGGGTCAGGCAGAGACCCAGTACTTC. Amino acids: CASSLGQAETQYF.

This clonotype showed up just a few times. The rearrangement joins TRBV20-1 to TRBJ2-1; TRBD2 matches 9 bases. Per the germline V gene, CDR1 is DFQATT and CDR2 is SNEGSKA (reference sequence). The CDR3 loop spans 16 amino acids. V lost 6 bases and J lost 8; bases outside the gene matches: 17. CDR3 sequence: CSAKPPPSGANYEQFF. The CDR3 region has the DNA TGCAGTGCGAAGCCCCCCCCTAGCGGGGCCAACTATGAGCAGTTCTTC.

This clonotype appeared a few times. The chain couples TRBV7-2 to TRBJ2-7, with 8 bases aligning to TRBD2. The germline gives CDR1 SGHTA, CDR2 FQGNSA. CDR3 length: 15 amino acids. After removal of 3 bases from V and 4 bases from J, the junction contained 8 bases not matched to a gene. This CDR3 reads CASSFREGFGYEQYF. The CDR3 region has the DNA TGTGCCAGCAGCTTTCGGGAGGGCTTTGGGTACGAGCAGTACTTC.

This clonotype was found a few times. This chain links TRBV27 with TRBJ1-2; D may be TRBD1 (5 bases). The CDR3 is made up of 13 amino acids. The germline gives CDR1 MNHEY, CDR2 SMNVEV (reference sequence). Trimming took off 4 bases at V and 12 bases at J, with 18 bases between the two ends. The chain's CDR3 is CASSSLSGRGNTF. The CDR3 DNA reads TGTGCCAGCAGTTCCCTGTCGGGGAGGGGAAACACCTTC.